These 21 T cell receptor beta chains share one sample of origin, sequenced in a study of shared clonotypes between healthy human individuals. Terminally differentiated effector memory CD45RA+ cells were excluded by CCR7 positive selection of CD45RO-negative cells. Sequencing was performed with immunoSEQ multiplex PCR; in TCRdb, only in-frame clones are kept and a portion is missing. The repertoire has about 680,000 clones, about 90% of them found once; the top ten carry approximately 24%. The sequenced sample was naive CD8+ T cells sorted from blood. These receptors were obtained from a man younger than 45 in good health.

This clone came up a few times. This sequence joins TRBV28 and TRBJ1-1, with D uncertain. The CDR3 spans 14 residues. Germline values: CDR1 MDHEN, CDR2 SYDVKM. Trimming pared 3 bases from V and 1 base from J, leaving 9 bases between. The CDR3 nucleotides read TGTGCCAGCAGTTTTCACCCGGGGAACACTGAAGCTTTCTTT. Translated, it gives CASSFHPGNTEAFF.

V gene TRBV11-2 combines with J gene TRBJ2-7; 8 nucleotides match TRBD2. J gave up 3 bases and V 5 bases, and 12 bases lay outside the gene matches. The CDR3 sequence is 16 residues long. Per germline, CDR1 SGHAT and CDR2 FQNNGV. The CDR3 reads CASSARGAGEFYEQYF. Written as DNA, the CDR3 is TGTGCCAGCAGCGCCAGGGGAGCGGGAGAATTCTACGAGCAGTACTTC.

This sequence joins TRBV27 and TRBJ1-5, with D unclear. The V gene lost 2 bases and the J gene lost 3 bases, with 11 bases spanning the gap. From germline, CDR1 is MNHEY and CDR2 SMNVEV (reference sequence). The CDR3 is 15 amino acids. The CDR3: CASSLDPQLNQPQHF. In DNA form, the CDR3 reads TGTGCCAGCAGTTTAGACCCGCAGCTCAATCAGCCCCAGCATTTT.

V is TRBV7-9 and J is TRBJ2-4; maybe TRBD1 (5 bases). This CDR3 is built from 11 residues. With 5 bases removed from V and 12 bases from J, the gap between germline ends came to 11 bases. Germline-derived CDR1 and CDR2 are SEHNR and FQNEAQ (reference sequence). The CDR3 DNA reads TGTGCCAGCAGCCTCGGCAGGGATCAGTACTTC. Its protein is CASSLGRDQYF.

V usage is TRBV28 and J usage is TRBJ2-1; 9 nucleotides line up with TRBD1. J gave up 7 bases and V 3 bases, and 13 bases lay outside the gene matches. The germline V gene has CDR1 MDHEN and CDR2 SYDVKM. This CDR3 has 17 amino acids. CDR3 DNA sequence: TGTGCCAGCAGTTTCGTGTTGGCCGGGACAGGGTGGAATGAGCAGTTCTTC. Protein product: CASSFVLAGTGWNEQFF.

The chain recombines TRBV11-3 with TRBJ2-5; D gene uncertain. CDR3 length: 15 amino acids. Germline CDR1 is SGHNT and CDR2 is YENEEA. Trimming pared 1 base from V and 0 bases from J, leaving 9 bases between. The CDR3 nucleotides read TGTGCCAGCAGCTTAGGGGCGTCCTACCAAGAGACCCAGTACTTC. Protein sequence: CASSLGASYQETQYF.

V and J are TRBV11-2 and TRBJ2-2; D unresolved. This CDR3 comprises 15 residues. V lost 5 bases to trimming and J lost 4 bases, with 14 bases between them. Germline V gene lookup returns CDR1 SGHAT and CDR2 FQNNGV. In DNA form, the CDR3 reads TGTGCCAGCAGCAATCCGGGTCACAGCACCGGGGAGCTGTTTTTT. Translated: CASSNPGHSTGELFF.

V is TRBV27 and J is TRBJ1-1, with TRBD1 as a possible D gene (5 bases). V was trimmed by 2 bases and J by 7 bases, leaving 23 bases between them. CDR1 is MNHEY and CDR2 is SMNVEV in the germline V gene (reference sequence). This CDR3 region has 17 residues. CDR3 region: CASSLTAYIRDSGEAFF. The CDR3 DNA sequence: TGTGCCAGCAGTTTAACCGCATATATCAGGGATAGCGGTGAAGCTTTCTTT.

The chain joins TRBV20-1 to TRBJ2-7; D is perhaps TRBD1 (5 bases). V lost 6 bases to trimming and J lost 6 bases, with 9 bases between them. Germline V gene sequence: CDR1 DFQATT, CDR2 SNEGSKA (reference sequence). This CDR3 region has 10 residues. In DNA, the CDR3 is TGCAGTGCAGGGGCCGGCGAGCAGTACTTC. Encoded protein: CSAGAGEQYF.

The chain joins TRBV7-9 to TRBJ1-4; TRBD1 is a possible D gene (6 bases). Germline CDR1 SEHNR, CDR2 FQNEAQ (reference sequence). The CDR3 has 14 amino acids. Trimming took 5 bases from V and 8 from J, leaving 15 bases between them. The DNA of the CDR3 is TGTGCCAGCAGCCCCGGGGGGCGCGTCGAAAAACTGTTTTTT. It yields the protein CASSPGGRVEKLFF.

V gene TRBV5-6 combines with J gene TRBJ1-3; weak D call: TRBD1 (6 bases). The V gene's germline CDR1 is SGHDT and CDR2 YYEEEE. The CDR3 runs to 17 residues. Trimming cost V 2 bases and J 0 bases, with 15 bases left between them. The CDR3 spells CASSLTGITLSGNTIYF. CDR3 coding DNA: TGTGCCAGCAGCTTAACAGGGATAACACTCTCTGGAAACACCATATATTTT.

The chain carries TRBV11-2 and TRBJ2-7; perhaps TRBD1 as D (6 bases). Germline-derived CDR1 and CDR2 are SGHAT and FQNNGV. The CDR3 runs 14 residues. V was shortened by 1 base and J by 3 bases, with 10 bases between the two germline ends. The CDR3 is CASSLGGGDYEQYF. CDR3 nucleotide sequence: TGTGCCAGCAGCTTAGGAGGGGGAGACTACGAGCAGTACTTC.

DNA of the CDR3: TGTGCCAGTAGTATGACAGGGGTGAGGGATCAGCCCCAGCATTTT. Protein sequence: CASSMTGVRDQPQHF. The J gene is TRBJ1-5, the V gene TRBV19; TRBD1 matches at 8 bases. With V trimmed by 3 bases and J by 5 bases, 6 bases remained unmatched. CDR1 is LNHDA, CDR2 SQIVND, per germline (reference sequence). CDR3 length: 15 residues.

The CDR3 DNA reads TGTGCCAGCAGAGTAGCGGGAGGGCTGTTTGATGAGCAGTTCTTC. Translated, it gives CASRVAGGLFDEQFF. V gene TRBV7-9 combines with J gene TRBJ2-1; 11 bases map to TRBD2. V lost 6 bases, J lost 8 bases, and 9 bases stayed unmatched. Germline V CDR1 and CDR2: SEHNR, FQNEAQ (reference sequence). The CDR3 is 15 amino acids.

About this clone: A read error may account for a junction end that differs from germline. The J gene is TRBJ1-1, the V gene TRBV6-1; D unclear. Germline lookup yields CDR1 MNHNS and CDR2 SASEGT. CDR3 length: 11 amino acids. The CDR3 region is CASKGPTEAFF. The CDR3 nucleotides read TGTGCCAGCAAAGGACCCACTGAGGCTTTCTTT.

The chain combines TRBV7-9 with TRBJ2-1; 9 bases are shared with TRBD2. The CDR3 has 13 amino acids. Germline V gene data show CDR1 as SEHNR and CDR2 as FQNEAQ (reference sequence). Trimming cost V 7 bases and J 8 bases; bases outside gene matches: 6. This CDR3 is CASKAGGGDEQFF. CDR3 nucleotide sequence: TGTGCCAGCAAAGCGGGAGGAGGGGATGAGCAGTTCTTC.

Points on this clone: One end of the junction fails to match germline, which may point to a read error. This chain joins TRBV29-1 and TRBJ1-2; a possible D gene is TRBD1 (6 bases). This CDR3 spans 11 amino acids. Germline assignment: CDR1 SQVTM and CDR2 ANQGSEA. The CDR3 spells CSDEGGAGYTF. CDR3 nucleotides: TGCAGCGATGAAGGGGGAGCCGGCTACACCTTC.

This chain joins TRBV7-2 and TRBJ2-7, with 8 positions matching TRBD2. The CDR3 length is 13 residues. CDR1 is SGHTA and CDR2 is FQGNSA in the germline V gene. V lost 5 bases to trimming and J lost 3 bases; unmatched junction nucleotides: 3. This CDR3 is CASSSGRNYEQYF. Written as DNA, the CDR3 is TGTGCCAGCAGCAGCGGGAGAAACTACGAGCAGTACTTC.

As concerns this clone: A junction end diverges from the germline sequence, so it may reflect a read error. V gene TRBV10-3 combines with J gene TRBJ2-3, with D uncertain. This CDR3 is built from 13 residues. Germline V lookup: CDR1 ENHRY, CDR2 SYGVKD. CDR3 loop: CAIGREDTYTQYF. The CDR3 DNA is TGTGCCATAGGTCGTGAAGACACATATACGCAGTATTTT.

The chain uses TRBV9 and TRBJ2-7; D possibly uses TRBD1 or TRBD2 (5 bases each). V was clipped by 4 bases and J by 3 bases, with 17 bases between them. The CDR3 spans 15 residues. Germline-derived CDR1 and CDR2 are SGDLS and YYNGEE. The CDR3 DNA reads as TGTGCCAGCAGCCCAGAGGGCAGGGAGAGCTACGAGCAGTACTTC. Translation: CASSPEGRESYEQYF.

The chain recombines TRBV6-1 with TRBJ2-7; no reliable D call. Looked up from germline, CDR1 is MNHNS and CDR2 is SASEGT. Trimming shortened V by 4 bases and J by 2 bases, and 21 bases separated the two germline ends. The CDR3 extends over 17 amino acids. CDR3 nucleotides: TGTGCCAGCAGTGGTCGGCCAGGCATGACTCTTCCCTACGAGCAGTACTTC. Translation: CASSGRPGMTLPYEQYF.